Listed below are T cell receptor beta chains from one sample, sequenced in a study of blood T cell repertoires in COVID-19. Profiling relied on immunoSEQ multiplex PCR, and the TCRdb table lists in-frame clones only, not all of them. This sample has around 69,000 clones, with roughly nine tenths found just once. The specimen was peripheral blood. The receptors here all came from a woman aged 45-65 years with active COVID-19. Each CDR3 is given with its conserved first and last residue. D genes are given only for firm matches. Clone size is shown for a subset of rows, as once, few, many or a class of expanded clone.

v_call	d_call	clone_size	cdr3_length	j_call	cdr3_aa	cdr3_nt
TRBV7-8	.	.	15	TRBJ1-1	CASSLFSGSATEAFF	TGTGCCAGCAGCTTATTTTCGGGGTCGGCTACTGAAGCTTTCTTT
TRBV7-2	TRBD2	.	18	TRBJ2-2	CASSLDRLAGTNTGELFF	TGTGCCAGCAGCTTAGATCGGCTAGCGGGGACGAACACCGGGGAGCTGTTTTTT
TRBV13	TRBD1	.	15	TRBJ1-2	CASSLKQGAGYGYTF	TGTGCCAGCAGCTTAAAACAGGGGGCCGGCTATGGCTACACCTTC
TRBV7-2	.	.	14	TRBJ1-5	CASSFPGRNQPQHF	TGTGCCAGCAGCTTCCCCGGGAGAAATCAGCCCCAGCATTTT
TRBV28	TRBD1	.	14	TRBJ1-1	CASNKGALSTEAFF	TGTGCCAGCAATAAGGGGGCGTTGAGCACTGAAGCTTTCTTT
TRBV18	TRBD1	.	16	TRBJ1-6	CASSPDRVGNNSPLHF	TGTGCCAGCTCACCCGACAGGGTTGGTAATAATTCACCCCTCCACTTT
TRBV11-2	TRBD2	.	17	TRBJ2-3	CASSLPRGGGGTDTQYF	TGTGCCAGCAGCTTACCCCGGGGGGGAGGGGGCACAGATACGCAGTATTTT
TRBV6-5	TRBD1	.	15	TRBJ2-7	CASVGQGVLGYEQYF	TGTGCCAGCGTGGGGCAGGGGGTACTGGGCTACGAGCAGTACTTC
TRBV3-1/TRBV3-2	.	.	11	TRBJ1-2	CASSQESGYTF	TGTGCCAGCAGCCAAGAGAGTGGCTACACCTTC
TRBV7-2	TRBD2	once	16	TRBJ2-7	CASSLKPGLAPYEQYF	TGTGCCAGCAGCTTAAAACCGGGACTAGCGCCCTACGAGCAGTACTTC
TRBV7-3	.	.	14	TRBJ2-1	CASSSGVSYNEQFF	TGTGCCAGCAGCTCGGGAGTGTCCTACAATGAGCAGTTCTTC